What follows describes a single T cell receptor (beta chain). Sequencing used immunoSEQ multiplex PCR; TCRdb keeps in-frame clones, though not all of them. In the table there are some 64,000 clones, around 92% of which are singletons. This record belongs to a study of technical replicates of blood from four donors. J gave up 2 bases and V 4 bases, and 3 bases lay outside the gene matches. The CDR3 loop spans 14 amino acids. Per the germline V gene, CDR1 is SGHNT and CDR2 is YENEEA. The chain employs TRBV11-3 and TRBJ2-5, with 8 bases fitting TRBD2. The sequenced material came from PBMCs. The receptor's source is a human donor in good health. Some clones in this sample may be carry-over from other donors' samples. The DNA for the CDR3 is TGTGCCAGCAGCTCGGGGGGGGAGCAAGAGACCCAGTACTTC. Protein product: CASSSGGEQETQYF.